This T cell receptor beta chain was profiled in a study of T cell changes during pregnancy in multiple sclerosis. The CDR3 is made up of 12 amino acids. Per germline, CDR1 MNHEY and CDR2 SMNVEV (reference sequence). Data came from immunoSEQ multiplex PCR; TCRdb stores just in-frame clones and leaves some out. The sample carries 50,000 to 65,000 clones, under 95% recorded once. This clone qualifies as medium-sized. The chain employs TRBV27 and TRBJ2-7, with 9 bases aligning to TRBD1. The sequencing used CD8+ T cells from peripheral blood mononuclear cells, collected before pregnancy. This sequence originates from a female donor with multiple sclerosis, enrolled in a pregnancy study. Here the CDR3 DNA reads TGTGCTACAGGACAGGGGCTTGTAAAGAAGTACTTC. It yields the protein CATGQGLVKKYF.